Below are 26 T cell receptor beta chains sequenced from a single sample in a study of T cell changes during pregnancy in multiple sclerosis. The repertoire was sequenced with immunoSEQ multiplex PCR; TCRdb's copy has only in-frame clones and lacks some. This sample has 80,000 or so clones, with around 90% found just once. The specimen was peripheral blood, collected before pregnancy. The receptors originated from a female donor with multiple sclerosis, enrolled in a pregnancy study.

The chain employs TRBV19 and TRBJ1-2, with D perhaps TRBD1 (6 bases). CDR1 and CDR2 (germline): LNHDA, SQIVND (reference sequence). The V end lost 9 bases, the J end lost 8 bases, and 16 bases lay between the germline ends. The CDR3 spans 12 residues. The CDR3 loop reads CASRGGGSGYTF. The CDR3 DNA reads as TGTGCCAGCCGAGGGGGGGGTAGCGGCTACACCTTC.

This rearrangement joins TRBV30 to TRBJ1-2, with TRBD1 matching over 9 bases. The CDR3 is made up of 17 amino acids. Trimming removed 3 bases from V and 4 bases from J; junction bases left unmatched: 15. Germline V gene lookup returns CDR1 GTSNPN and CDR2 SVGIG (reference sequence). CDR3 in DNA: TGTGCCTGGAGGGGCCGGGACAGGGTCTCCCAGACCTATGGCTACACCTTC. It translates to CAWRGRDRVSQTYGYTF.

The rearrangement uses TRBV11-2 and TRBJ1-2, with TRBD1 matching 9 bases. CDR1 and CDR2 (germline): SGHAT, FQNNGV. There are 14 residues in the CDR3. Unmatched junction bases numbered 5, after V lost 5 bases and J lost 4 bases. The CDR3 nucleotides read TGTGCCAGCAGCGGGTTGGGACAGGGCTATGGCTACACCTTC. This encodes CASSGLGQGYGYTF.

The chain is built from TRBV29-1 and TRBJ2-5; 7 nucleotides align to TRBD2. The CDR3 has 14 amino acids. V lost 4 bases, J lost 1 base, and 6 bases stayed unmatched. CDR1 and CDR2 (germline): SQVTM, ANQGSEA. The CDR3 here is CSVGGGDLQETQYF. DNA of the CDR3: TGCAGCGTTGGCGGGGGTGACCTCCAAGAGACCCAGTACTTC.

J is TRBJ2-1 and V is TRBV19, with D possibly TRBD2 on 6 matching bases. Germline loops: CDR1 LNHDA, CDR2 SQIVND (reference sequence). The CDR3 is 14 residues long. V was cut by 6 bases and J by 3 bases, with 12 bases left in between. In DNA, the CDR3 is TGTGCCAGTAGGGGGGGACGGGGCTACAATGAGCAGTTCTTC. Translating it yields CASRGGRGYNEQFF.

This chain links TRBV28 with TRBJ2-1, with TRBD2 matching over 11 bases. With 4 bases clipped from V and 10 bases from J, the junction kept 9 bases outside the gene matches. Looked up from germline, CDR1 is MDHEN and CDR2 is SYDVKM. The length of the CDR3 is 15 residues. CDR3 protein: CASSSLAGGPQEQFF. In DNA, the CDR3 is TGTGCCAGCAGTTCCCTAGCGGGAGGCCCCCAGGAGCAGTTCTTC.

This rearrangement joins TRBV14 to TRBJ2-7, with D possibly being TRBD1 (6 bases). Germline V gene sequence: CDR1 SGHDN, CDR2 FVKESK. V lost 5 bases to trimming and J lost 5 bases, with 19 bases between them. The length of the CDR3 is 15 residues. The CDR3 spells CASSYPGTPLNEQYF. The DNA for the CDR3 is TGTGCCAGCAGCTACCCCGGGACACCTTTGAACGAGCAGTACTTC. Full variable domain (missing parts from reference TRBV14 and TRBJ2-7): EAGVTQFPSHSVIEKGQTVTLRCDPISGHDNLYWYRRVMGKEIKFLLHFVKESKQDESGMPNNRFLAERTGGTYSTLKVQPAELEDSGVYFCASSYPGTPLNEQYFGPGTRLTVT.

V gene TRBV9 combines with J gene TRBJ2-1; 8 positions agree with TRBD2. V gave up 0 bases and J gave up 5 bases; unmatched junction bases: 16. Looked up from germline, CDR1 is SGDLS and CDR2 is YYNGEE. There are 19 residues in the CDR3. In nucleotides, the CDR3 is TGTGCCAGCAGCGTAGGTCCCGGCGGGGGGTTGGAGTTAGACAATGAGCAGTTCTTC. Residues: CASSVGPGGGLELDNEQFF.

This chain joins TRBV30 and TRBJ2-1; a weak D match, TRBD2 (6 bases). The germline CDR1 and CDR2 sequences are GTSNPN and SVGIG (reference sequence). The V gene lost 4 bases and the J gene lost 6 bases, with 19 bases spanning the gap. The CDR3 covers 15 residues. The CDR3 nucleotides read TGTGCCTGGACACAGACTAGTAGATCACGCAATGAGCAGTTCTTC. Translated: CAWTQTSRSRNEQFF. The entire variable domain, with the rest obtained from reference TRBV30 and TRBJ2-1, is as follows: SQTIHQWPATLVQPVGSPLSLECTVEGTSNPNLYWYRQAAGRGLQLLFYSVGIGQISSEVPQNLSASRPQDRQFILSSKKLLLSDSGFYLCAWTQTSRSRNEQFFGPGTRLTVL.

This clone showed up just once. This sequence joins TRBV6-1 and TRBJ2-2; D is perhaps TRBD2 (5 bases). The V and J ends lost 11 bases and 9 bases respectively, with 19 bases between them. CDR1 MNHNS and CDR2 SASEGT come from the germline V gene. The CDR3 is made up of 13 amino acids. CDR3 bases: TGTGCCGCCTCGGGGTCCGAAGGTCGGGAGCTGTTTTTT. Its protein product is CAASGSEGRELFF.

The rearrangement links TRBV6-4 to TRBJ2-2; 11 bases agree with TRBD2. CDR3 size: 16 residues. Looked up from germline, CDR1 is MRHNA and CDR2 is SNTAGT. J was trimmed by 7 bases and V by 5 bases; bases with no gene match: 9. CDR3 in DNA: TGTGCCAGCAGTTCCCTAGCGGGAGGCATCGGCGGGGAGCTGTTTTTT. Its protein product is CASSSLAGGIGGELFF.

The CDR3 coding sequence is TGTGCCAGCTCACAAACAGGGACTGAAGCTTTCTTT. Residues: CASSQTGTEAFF. The chain links TRBV18 to TRBJ1-1, with D possibly TRBD1 on 6 matching bases. CDR1 and CDR2 from the germline V gene are KGHSH and LQKENI. CDR3 length: 12 amino acids. With 4 bases removed from V and 5 bases from J, the gap between germline ends came to 8 bases.

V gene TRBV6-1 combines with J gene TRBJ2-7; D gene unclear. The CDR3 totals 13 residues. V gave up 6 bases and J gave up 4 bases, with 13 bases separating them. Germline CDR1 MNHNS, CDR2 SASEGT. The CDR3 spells CASSPERFYEQYF. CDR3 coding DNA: TGTGCCAGCAGCCCAGAACGCTTTTACGAGCAGTACTTC.

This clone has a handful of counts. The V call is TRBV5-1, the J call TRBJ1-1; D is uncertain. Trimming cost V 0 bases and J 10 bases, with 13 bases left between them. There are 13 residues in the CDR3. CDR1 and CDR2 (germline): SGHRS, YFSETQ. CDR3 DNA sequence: TGCGCCAGCAGCTTGGCCGGGATTTCTAGAGCTTTCTTT. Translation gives CASSLAGISRAFF.

The CDR3 sequence is CASSIGTVRPQHF. The CDR3 DNA sequence: TGTGCCAGCAGTATAGGGACAGTCCGGCCCCAGCATTTT. The V and J genes are TRBV28 and TRBJ1-5; 7 bases line up with TRBD1. V lost 5 bases, J lost 9 bases, and 7 bases stayed unmatched. Germline V gives CDR1 MDHEN, CDR2 SYDVKM. This CDR3 region has 13 residues.

The CDR3 DNA is TGTGCCAGCAGCTTTAGACTAGCGGGAGCCACCGGGGAGCTGTTTTTT. Its protein product is CASSFRLAGATGELFF. This chain uses TRBV5-6 with TRBJ2-2; 12 nucleotides agree with TRBD2. The CDR3 is made up of 16 amino acids. Losses at the gene ends were 2 bases for V and 4 bases for J; bases not matched to a gene: 3. CDR1 is SGHDT, CDR2 YYEEEE, per germline.

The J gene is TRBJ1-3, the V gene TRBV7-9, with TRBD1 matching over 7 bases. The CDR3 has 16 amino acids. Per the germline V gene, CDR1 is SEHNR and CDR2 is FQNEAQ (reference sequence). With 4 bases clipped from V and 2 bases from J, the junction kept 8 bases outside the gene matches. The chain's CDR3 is CASSSKNDRAGNTIYF. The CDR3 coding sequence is TGTGCCAGCAGCTCAAAAAACGACAGGGCTGGAAACACCATATATTTT.

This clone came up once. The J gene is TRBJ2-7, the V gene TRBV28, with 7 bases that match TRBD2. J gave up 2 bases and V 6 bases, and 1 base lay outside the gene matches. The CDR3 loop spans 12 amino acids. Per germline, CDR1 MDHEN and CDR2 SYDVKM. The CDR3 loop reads CASRGGTYEQYF. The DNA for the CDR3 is TGTGCCAGCAGGGGGGGGACCTACGAGCAGTACTTC.

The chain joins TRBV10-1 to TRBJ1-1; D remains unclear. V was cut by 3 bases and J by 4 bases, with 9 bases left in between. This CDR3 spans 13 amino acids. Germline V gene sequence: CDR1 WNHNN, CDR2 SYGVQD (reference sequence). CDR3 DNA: TGCGCCAGCAGTGATTCGGTTAGCACTGAAGCTTTCTTT. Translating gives CASSDSVSTEAFF.

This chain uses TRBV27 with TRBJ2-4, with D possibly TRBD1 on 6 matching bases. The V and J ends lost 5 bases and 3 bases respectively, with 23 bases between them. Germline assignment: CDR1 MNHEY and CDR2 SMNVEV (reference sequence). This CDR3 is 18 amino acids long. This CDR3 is CASSLTLRQEGGKNIQYF. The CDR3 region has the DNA TGTGCCAGCAGTCTGACCCTTCGACAGGAAGGAGGCAAAAACATTCAGTACTTC.

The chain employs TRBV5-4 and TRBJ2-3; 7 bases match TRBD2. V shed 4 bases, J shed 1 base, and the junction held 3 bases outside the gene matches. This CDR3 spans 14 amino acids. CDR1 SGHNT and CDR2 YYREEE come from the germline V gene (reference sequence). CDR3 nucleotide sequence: TGTGCCAGCAGCCACGGACTAGGCACAGATACGCAGTATTTT. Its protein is CASSHGLGTDTQYF.

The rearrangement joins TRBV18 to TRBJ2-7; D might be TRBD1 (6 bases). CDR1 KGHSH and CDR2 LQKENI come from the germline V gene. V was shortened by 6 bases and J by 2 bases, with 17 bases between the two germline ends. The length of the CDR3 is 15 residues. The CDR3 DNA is TGTGCCAGCTCCCTGGGGAAGGGGGAAACCTACGAGCAGTACTTC. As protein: CASSLGKGETYEQYF. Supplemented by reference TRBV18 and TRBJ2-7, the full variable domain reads NAGVMQNPRHLVRRRGQEARLRCSPMKGHSHVYWYRQLPEEGLKFMVYLQKENIIDESGMPKERFSAEFPKEGPSILRIQQVVRGDSAAYFCASSLGKGETYEQYFGPGTRLTVT.

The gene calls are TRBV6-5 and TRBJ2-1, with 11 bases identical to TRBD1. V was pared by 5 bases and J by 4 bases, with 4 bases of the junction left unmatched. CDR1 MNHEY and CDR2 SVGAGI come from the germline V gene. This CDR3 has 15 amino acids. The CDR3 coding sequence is TGTGCCAGCAGTAAGGACAGGGGGCATTACAATGAGCAGTTCTTC. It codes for CASSKDRGHYNEQFF.

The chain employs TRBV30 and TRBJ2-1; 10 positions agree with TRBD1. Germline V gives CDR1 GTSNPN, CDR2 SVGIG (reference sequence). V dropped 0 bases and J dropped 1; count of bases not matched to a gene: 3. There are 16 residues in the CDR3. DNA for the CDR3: TGTGCCTGGAGTGTACCGGGACAGGGGTCCTACAATGAGCAGTTCTTC. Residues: CAWSVPGQGSYNEQFF.

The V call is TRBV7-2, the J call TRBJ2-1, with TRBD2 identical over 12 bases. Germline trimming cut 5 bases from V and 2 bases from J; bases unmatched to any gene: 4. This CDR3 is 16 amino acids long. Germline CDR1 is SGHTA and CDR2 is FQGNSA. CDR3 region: CASSRLAGGAYNEQFF. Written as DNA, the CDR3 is TGTGCCAGCAGCCGGCTAGCGGGAGGGGCCTACAATGAGCAGTTCTTC.

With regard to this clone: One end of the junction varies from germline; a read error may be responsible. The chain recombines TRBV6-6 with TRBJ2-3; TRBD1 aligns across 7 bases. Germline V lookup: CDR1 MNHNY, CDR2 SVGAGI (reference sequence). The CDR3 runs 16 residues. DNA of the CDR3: TGTGCCAGCAGTAACTCCGGGACAGTTAGTGTAGATACGCAGTATTTT. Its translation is CASSNSGTVSVDTQYF.